Sequencing of this T cell receptor (beta chain) was carried out in a study of T cells after yellow fever vaccination. Study results and caveats: Though it reached lower strength, the secondary response hit its peak faster, day 5 versus 15. A large majority of primary-vaccination clones showed up again after the booster (under 98% CD4, about 90% CD8).

TCR cDNA, made by 5'RACE template switching, carried an added universal primer site and UMIs. TCRdb used MiXCR to reprocess the 5' RACE reads, holding one entry per CDR3 protein. The data show tens of thousands of distinct CDR3 sequences, with more than 6.5% seen just once and 30% to 45% held by the top ten. In the case of this clonotype: Its specificity is unknown.

Per germline, CDR1 MNHEY and CDR2 SVGEGT. CDR3 length: 16 residues. V lost 2 bases, J lost 3 bases, and 14 bases lay in between. This material consisted of CD8+ T cells sorted from PBMCs, taken approximately 47 days after the first yellow fever vaccination. The receptor's source is a man between 18 and 35 years old who received the YFV17D yellow fever vaccine. This sequence joins TRBV6-2 or TRBV6-3 and TRBJ1-5; TRBD1 is a possible D gene (5 bases). The CDR3 reads CASSYDPGQLNQPQHF. The CDR3 coding sequence is TGTGCCAGCAGTTACGACCCAGGGCAACTCAATCAGCCCCAGCATTTT.